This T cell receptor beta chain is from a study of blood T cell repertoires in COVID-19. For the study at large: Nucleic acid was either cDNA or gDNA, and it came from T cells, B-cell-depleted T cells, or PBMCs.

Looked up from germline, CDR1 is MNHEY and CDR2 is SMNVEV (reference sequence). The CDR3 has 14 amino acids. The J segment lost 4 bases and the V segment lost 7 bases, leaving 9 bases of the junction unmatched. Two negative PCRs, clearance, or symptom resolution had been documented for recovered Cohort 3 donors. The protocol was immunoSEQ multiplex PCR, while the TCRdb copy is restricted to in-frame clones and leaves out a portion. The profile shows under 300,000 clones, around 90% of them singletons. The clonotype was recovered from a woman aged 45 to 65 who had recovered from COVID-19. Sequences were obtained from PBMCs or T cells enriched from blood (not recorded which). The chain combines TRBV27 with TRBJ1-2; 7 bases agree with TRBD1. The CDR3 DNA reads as TGTGCCAGCACACTTCGACAGGGAACCTATGGCTACACCTTC. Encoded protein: CASTLRQGTYGYTF.